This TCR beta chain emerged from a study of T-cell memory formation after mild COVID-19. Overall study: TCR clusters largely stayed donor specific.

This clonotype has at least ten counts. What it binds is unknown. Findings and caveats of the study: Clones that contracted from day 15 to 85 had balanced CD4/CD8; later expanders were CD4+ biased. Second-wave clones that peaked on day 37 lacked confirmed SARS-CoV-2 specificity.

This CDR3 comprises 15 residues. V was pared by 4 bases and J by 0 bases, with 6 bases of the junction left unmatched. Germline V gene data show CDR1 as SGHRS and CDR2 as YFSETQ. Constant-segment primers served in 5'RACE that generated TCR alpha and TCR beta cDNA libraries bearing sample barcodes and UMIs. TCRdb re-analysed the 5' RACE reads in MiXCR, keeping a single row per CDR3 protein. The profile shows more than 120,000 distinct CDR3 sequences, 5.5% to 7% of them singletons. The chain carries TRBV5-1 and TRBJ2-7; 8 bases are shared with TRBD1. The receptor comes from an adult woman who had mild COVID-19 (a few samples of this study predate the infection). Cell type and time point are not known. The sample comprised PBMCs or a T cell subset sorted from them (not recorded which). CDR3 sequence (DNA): TGCGCCAGCAGCATCGGACAGGGAGGCTCCTACGAGCAGTACTTC. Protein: CASSIGQGGSYEQYF.